The T cell receptor beta chain under discussion was sequenced for a study of control samples from healthy donors and cancer patients. After removal of 4 bases from V and 3 bases from J, the junction contained 8 bases not matched to a gene. Germline loops: CDR1 SGHRS, CDR2 YFSETQ. The CDR3 length is 15 residues. The method was immunoSEQ multiplex PCR; TCRdb's version includes in-frame clones alone and lacks a portion of them. The sample contains some 90,000 clones, 70% to 90% of which appear only once. The genes are TRBV5-1 and TRBJ1-2; 8 bases align to TRBD1. The origin of this receptor is a woman in her sixties or seventies in good health. The specimen sequenced was blood. CDR3 nucleotide sequence: TGCGCCAGCAGCCTACAGGGGGTAGGGGACTATGGCTACACCTTC. Translating it yields CASSLQGVGDYGYTF.